This T cell receptor beta chain was captured in a study of blood T cell repertoires in COVID-19. Across the whole study: Specimens from acute and convalescent COVID-19 originated in the United States, Italy and Spain. From T cells, B-cell-depleted T cells, or PBMCs came the material, which was cDNA or gDNA.

Authors' analysis steps: Reference gene primer amplification in the assay estimated nucleated cell counts. Method: immunoSEQ multiplex PCR; TCRdb's copy keeps in-frame clones and lacks some. The V and J calls and clone size come from that table; D and trimming were worked out from the DNA. The sample includes about 210,000 clones, 80% of them seen just once. Trimming cost V 4 bases and J 4 bases; bases outside gene matches: 11. The CDR3 extends over 16 amino acids. Germline V gene data show CDR1 as SGHAT and CDR2 as FQNNGV. The source of this sequence is a man aged 60 to 69 with acute or convalescent COVID-19. The J gene is TRBJ2-3, the V gene TRBV11-2, with 7 bases fitting TRBD1. Sequenced: peripheral blood. The CDR3 DNA is TGTGCCAGCAGCTCGCGGACAGGAATCGGGGCAGATACGCAGTATTTT. This translates into CASSSRTGIGADTQYF.